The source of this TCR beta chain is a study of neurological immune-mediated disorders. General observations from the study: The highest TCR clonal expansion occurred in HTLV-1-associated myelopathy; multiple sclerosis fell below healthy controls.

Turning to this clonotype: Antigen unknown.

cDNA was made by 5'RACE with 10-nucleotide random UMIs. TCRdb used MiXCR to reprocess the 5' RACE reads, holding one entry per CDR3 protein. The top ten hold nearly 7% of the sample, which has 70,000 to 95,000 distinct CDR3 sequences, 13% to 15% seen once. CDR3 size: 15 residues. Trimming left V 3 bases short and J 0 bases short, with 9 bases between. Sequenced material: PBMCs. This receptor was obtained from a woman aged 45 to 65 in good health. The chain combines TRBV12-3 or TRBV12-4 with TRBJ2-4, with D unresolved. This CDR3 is CASSFGSLAKNIQYF. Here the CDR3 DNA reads TGTGCCAGCAGTTTCGGGTCCTTAGCCAAAAACATTCAGTACTTC.